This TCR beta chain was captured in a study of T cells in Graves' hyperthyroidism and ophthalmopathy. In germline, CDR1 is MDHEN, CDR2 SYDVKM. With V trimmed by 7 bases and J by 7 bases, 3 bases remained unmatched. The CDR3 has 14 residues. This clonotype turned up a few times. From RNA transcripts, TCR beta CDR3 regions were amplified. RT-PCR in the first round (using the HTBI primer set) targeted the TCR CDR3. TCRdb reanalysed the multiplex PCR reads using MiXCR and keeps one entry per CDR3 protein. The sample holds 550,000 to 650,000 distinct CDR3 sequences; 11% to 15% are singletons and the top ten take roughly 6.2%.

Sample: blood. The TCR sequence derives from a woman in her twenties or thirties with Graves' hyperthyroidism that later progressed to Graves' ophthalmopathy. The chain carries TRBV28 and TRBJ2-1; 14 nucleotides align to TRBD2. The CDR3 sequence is CASTWTSGGNEQFF. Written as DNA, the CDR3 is TGTGCCAGCACCTGGACTAGCGGGGGGAATGAGCAGTTCTTC. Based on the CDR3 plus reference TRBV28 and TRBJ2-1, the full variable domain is DVKVTQSSRYLVKRTGEKVFLECVQDMDHENMFWYRQDPGLGLRLIYFSYDVKMKEKGDIPEGYSVSREKKERFSLILESASTNQTSMYLCASTWTSGGNEQFFGPGTRLTVL.